One and the same sample provided the 4 T cell receptor beta chains below, sequenced in a study of spatial heterogeneity in lung cancer. Study-wide points: Higher tumor mutation counts went along with higher counts of expanded intratumoral alpha and beta TCRs.

Their antigens remain unidentified. The time point here: sample taken at primary tumor resection. From the 5' RACE reads, TCRdb called clonotypes with MiXCR, one entry per CDR3 protein. The table lists 4,000 or so distinct CDR3 sequences, 9.4% of them singletons. Sequencing was performed on lung tumor tissue, taken at surgery. These receptors all stem from a male donor with early-stage non-small cell lung cancer.

This clonotype was found many times. This beta chain came through as a stray read in a library set up for alpha chains, and its size says little. This chain uses TRBV5-1 with TRBJ1-1, with D unresolved. The germline V gene encodes CDR1 SGHRS and CDR2 YFSETQ. The CDR3 is 14 amino acids. Deletions cut 5 bases from V and 4 bases from J, with 15 bases between. The CDR3: CASSGVTHGTEAFF. The CDR3 nucleotides are TGCGCCAGCAGTGGTGTGACCCACGGCACTGAAGCTTTCTTT.

This clonotype has more than one count but fewer than ten. This beta chain turned up in a library designed for alpha chains; as an off-target read, its abundance says little. The V gene is TRBV11-3, the J gene TRBJ2-5; no firm D call. The CDR3 runs to 13 residues. Germline-derived CDR1 and CDR2 are SGHNT and YENEEA. Trimming removed 4 bases at V and 5 bases at J, with 11 bases between. The DNA of the CDR3 is TGTGCCAGCAGCTCCGGGTACGGGGAGACCCAGTACTTC. It yields the protein CASSSGYGETQYF.

By frequency in the sample, this clonotype is medium-sized. This beta chain represents an off-target read in a library built for alpha chains; its size is of limited meaning. The chain links TRBV6-5 to TRBJ1-4; D is unclear. The ends were cut back, 0 bases at V and 3 bases at J, with 8 bases in the middle. Germline lookup yields CDR1 MNHEY and CDR2 SVGAGI. The CDR3 spans 15 residues. CDR3 in amino acids: CASSYSGIANEKLFF. In DNA form, the CDR3 reads TGTGCCAGCAGTTACTCGGGGATAGCTAATGAAAAACTGTTTTTT.

This clonotype qualifies as medium-sized. This beta chain is a stray read from a library made for alpha chains; its abundance is not meaningful. The chain joins TRBV10-3 to TRBJ2-5; 8 bases match TRBD1. Per germline, CDR1 ENHRY and CDR2 SYGVKD. CDR3 length equals 12 residues. Trimming cost V 10 bases and J 5 bases; bases outside gene matches: 6. DNA for the CDR3: TGTGCCACTGGGACAGGCGTGGAGACCCAGTACTTC. Its protein is CATGTGVETQYF.